Presented here are 10 T cell receptor beta chains from one specimen sequenced in a study of blood T cell repertoires in COVID-19. Data came from immunoSEQ multiplex PCR; TCRdb stores just in-frame clones and leaves some out. The table includes some 150,000 clones, about 80% detected once. Source material: peripheral blood. The source of these receptors is an older woman with acute or convalescent COVID-19.

The chain links TRBV5-6 to TRBJ1-1; perhaps TRBD1 as D (6 bases). Germline CDR1 SGHDT, CDR2 YYEEEE. CDR3 length: 16 residues. V was trimmed by 1 base and J by 1 base, leaving 14 bases between them. For the CDR3, the DNA is TGTGCCAGCAGCTTGTGGGGGCGGGCGGGGAACACTGAAGCTTTCTTT. The encoded protein is CASSLWGRAGNTEAFF. Using reference TRBV5-6 and TRBJ1-1 for the parts outside the CDR3, the full variable domain is DAGVTQSPTHLIKTRGQQVTLRCSPKSGHDTVSWYQQALGQGPQFIFQYYEEEERQRGNFPDRFSGHQFPNYSSELNVNALLLGDSALYLCASSLWGRAGNTEAFFGQGTRLTVV.

CDR3 protein: CASSLGPAGAAQETQYF. CDR3 DNA sequence: TGTGCCAGCAGCTTGGGTCCAGCGGGGGCCGCCCAAGAGACCCAGTACTTC. The chain links TRBV5-5 to TRBJ2-5; TRBD2 aligns across 8 bases. Germline lookup yields CDR1 SGHKS and CDR2 YYEKEE (reference sequence). J lost 1 base, V lost 0 bases, and 8 bases had no gene match. The CDR3 has 17 amino acids.

CDR3: CAGGTAFRGSPLHF. Here the CDR3 DNA reads TGTGCCGGGGGGACAGCCTTCAGGGGTTCACCCCTCCACTTT. The rearrangement uses TRBV30 and TRBJ1-6, with TRBD1 matching 7 bases. V gave up 8 bases and J gave up 9 bases; unmatched junction bases: 13. There are 14 residues in the CDR3. The germline V gene has CDR1 GTSNPN and CDR2 SVGIG (reference sequence).

This chain's CDR3 is CASSSVRRGTDTQYF. DNA of the CDR3: TGTGCCAGCAGCTCCGTCCGGCGGGGAACAGATACGCAGTATTTT. The chain carries TRBV7-8 and TRBJ2-3, with D possibly being TRBD2 (6 bases). This CDR3 has 15 residues. V was pared by 4 bases and J by 3 bases, with 14 bases between. Per germline, CDR1 SGHVS and CDR2 FQNEAQ. The full variable domain, its missing parts supplied by reference TRBV7-8 and TRBJ2-3, is GAGVSQSPRYKVAKRGQDVALRCDPISGHVSLFWYQQALGQGPEFLTYFQNEAQLDKSGLPSDRFFAERPEGSVSTLKIQRTQQEDSAVYLCASSSVRRGTDTQYFGPGTRLTVL.

This clone was seen a single time. The V gene is TRBV4-2, the J gene TRBJ1-1, with TRBD1 as a possible D gene (5 bases). Germline values: CDR1 LGHNA, CDR2 YNFKEQ. The V and J ends lost 4 bases and 4 bases respectively, with 22 bases between them. This CDR3 has 17 amino acids. This CDR3 reads CASSRLPQGRGTTEAFF. DNA for the CDR3: TGTGCCAGCAGCCGCCTCCCCCAGGGACGCGGGACCACTGAAGCTTTCTTT.

The chain recombines TRBV28 with TRBJ1-2, with 9 bases that match TRBD1. CDR3 length: 15 amino acids. Germline loops: CDR1 MDHEN, CDR2 SYDVKM. J was trimmed by 1 base and V by 4 bases; bases with no gene match: 4. The CDR3 DNA reads as TGTGCCAGCAGTTCATGGGACAGGGTTAACTATGGCTACACCTTC. Residues: CASSSWDRVNYGYTF.

The genes are TRBV11-1 and TRBJ1-1, with TRBD1 identical over 7 bases. This CDR3 comprises 13 residues. V lost 5 bases to trimming and J lost 7 bases; unmatched junction nucleotides: 7. CDR1 is SGHAT and CDR2 is FQDESV in the germline V gene (reference sequence). The CDR3 protein is CASSQITGVEAFF. The CDR3 DNA reads as TGTGCCAGCAGCCAGATTACAGGGGTTGAAGCTTTCTTT.

This clone was picked up one time. This chain joins TRBV6-5 and TRBJ2-1, with D perhaps matching TRBD2 (5 bases). CDR3 size: 15 residues. Germline lookup yields CDR1 MNHEY and CDR2 SVGAGI. V gave up 2 bases and J gave up 5 bases, with 13 bases separating them. Here the CDR3 DNA reads TGTGCCAGCAGTTACCGGCGGGCGGTCGACAATGAGCAGTTCTTC. It specifies CASSYRRAVDNEQFF.

The chain is built from TRBV9 and TRBJ1-1; D ambiguous. Per the germline V gene, CDR1 is SGDLS and CDR2 is YYNGEE. With 1 base removed from V and 0 bases from J, the gap between germline ends came to 7 bases. The CDR3 has 14 amino acids. This CDR3 reads CASSVRGLNTEAFF. The CDR3 DNA reads TGTGCCAGCAGCGTACGGGGATTGAACACTGAAGCTTTCTTT. The full variable domain, rest sourced from reference TRBV9 and TRBJ1-1, is DSGVTQTPKHLITATGQRVTLRCSPRSGDLSVYWYQQSLDQGLQFLIQYYNGEERAKGNILERFSAQQFPDLHSELNLSSLELGDSALYFCASSVRGLNTEAFFGQGTRLTVV.

J is TRBJ1-6 and V is TRBV7-3; TRBD1 matches at 9 bases. The CDR3 is made up of 14 amino acids. The J segment lost 8 bases and the V segment lost 9 bases, leaving 8 bases of the junction unmatched. Germline CDR1 is SGHTA and CDR2 is FQGTGA. The CDR3 spells CASRSGDRDSPLHF. In DNA form, the CDR3 reads TGTGCCAGTCGCTCGGGGGACAGGGATTCACCCCTCCACTTT.